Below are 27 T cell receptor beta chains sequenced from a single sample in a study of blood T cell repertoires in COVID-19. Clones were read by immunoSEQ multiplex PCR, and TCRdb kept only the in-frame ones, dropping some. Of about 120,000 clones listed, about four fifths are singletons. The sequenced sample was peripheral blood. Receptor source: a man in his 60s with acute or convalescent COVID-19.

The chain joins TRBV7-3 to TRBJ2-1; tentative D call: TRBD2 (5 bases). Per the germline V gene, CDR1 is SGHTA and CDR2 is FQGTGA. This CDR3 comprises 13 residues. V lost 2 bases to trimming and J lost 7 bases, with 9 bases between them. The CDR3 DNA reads TGTGCCAGCAGCTTAGCTAGCCTGAATGAGCAGTTCTTC. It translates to CASSLASLNEQFF. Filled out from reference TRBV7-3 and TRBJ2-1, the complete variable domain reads GAGVSQTPSNKVTEKGKYVELRCDPISGHTALYWYRQSLGQGPEFLIYFQGTGAADDSGLPNDRFFAVRPEGSVSTLKIQRTERGDSAVYLCASSLASLNEQFFGPGTRLTVL.

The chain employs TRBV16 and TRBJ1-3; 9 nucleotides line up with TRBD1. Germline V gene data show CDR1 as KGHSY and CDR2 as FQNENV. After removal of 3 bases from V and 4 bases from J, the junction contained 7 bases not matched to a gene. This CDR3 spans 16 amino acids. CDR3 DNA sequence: TGTGCCAGCAGCCATACCGGGACAGGGCCAGGAAACACCATATATTTT. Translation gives CASSHTGTGPGNTIYF.

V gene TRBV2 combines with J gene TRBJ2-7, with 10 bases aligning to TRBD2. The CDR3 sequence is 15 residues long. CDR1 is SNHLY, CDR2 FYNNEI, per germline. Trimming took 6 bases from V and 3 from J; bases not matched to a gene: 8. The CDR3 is CASSPRTSGDYEQYF. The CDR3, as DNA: TGTGCCAGCAGCCCCCGAACTAGCGGGGACTACGAGCAGTACTTC.

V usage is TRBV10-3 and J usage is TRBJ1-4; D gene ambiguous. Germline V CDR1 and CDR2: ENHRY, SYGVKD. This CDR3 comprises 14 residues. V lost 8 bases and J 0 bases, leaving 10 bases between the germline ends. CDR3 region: CAISRGPTNEKLFF. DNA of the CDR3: TGTGCCATCTCTCGCGGTCCAACTAATGAAAAACTGTTTTTT.

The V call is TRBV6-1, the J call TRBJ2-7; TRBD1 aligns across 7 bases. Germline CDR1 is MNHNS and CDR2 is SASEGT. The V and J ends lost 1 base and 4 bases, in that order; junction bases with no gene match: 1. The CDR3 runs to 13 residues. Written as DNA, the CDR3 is TGTGCCAGCAGTGAAGTCAGGGGGTACGAGCAGTACTTC. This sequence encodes CASSEVRGYEQYF.

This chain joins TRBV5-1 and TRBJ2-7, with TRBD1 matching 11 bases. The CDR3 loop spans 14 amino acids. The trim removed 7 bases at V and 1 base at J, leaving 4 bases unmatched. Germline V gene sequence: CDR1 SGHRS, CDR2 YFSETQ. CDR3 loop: CASAGTGGSYEQYF. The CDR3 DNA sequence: TGCGCCAGCGCAGGGACAGGGGGTTCCTACGAGCAGTACTTC. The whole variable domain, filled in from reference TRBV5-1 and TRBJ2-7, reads KAGVTQTPRYLIKTRGQQVTLSCSPISGHRSVSWYQQTPGQGLQFLFEYFSETQRNKGNFPGRFSGRQFSNSRSEMNVSTLELGDSALYLCASAGTGGSYEQYFGPGTRLTVT.

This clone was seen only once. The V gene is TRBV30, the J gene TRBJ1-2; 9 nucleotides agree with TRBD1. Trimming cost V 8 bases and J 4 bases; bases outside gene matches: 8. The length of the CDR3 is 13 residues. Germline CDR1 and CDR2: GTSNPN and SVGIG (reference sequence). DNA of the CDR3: TGTGCCCAAAACAGGGGGCTTGGCTATGGCTACACCTTC. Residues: CAQNRGLGYGYTF. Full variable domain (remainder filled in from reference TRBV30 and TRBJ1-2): SQTIHQWPATLVQPVGSPLSLECTVEGTSNPNLYWYRQAAGRGLQLLFYSVGIGQISSEVPQNLSASRPQDRQFILSSKKLLLSDSGFYLCAQNRGLGYGYTFGSGTRLTVV.

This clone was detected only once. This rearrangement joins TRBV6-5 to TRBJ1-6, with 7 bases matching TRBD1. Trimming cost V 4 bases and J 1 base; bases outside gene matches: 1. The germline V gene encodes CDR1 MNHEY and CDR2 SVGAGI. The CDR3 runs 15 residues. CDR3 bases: TGTGCCAGCAGTTTCAGGGGGTCCTATAATTCACCCCTCCACTTT. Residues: CASSFRGSYNSPLHF.

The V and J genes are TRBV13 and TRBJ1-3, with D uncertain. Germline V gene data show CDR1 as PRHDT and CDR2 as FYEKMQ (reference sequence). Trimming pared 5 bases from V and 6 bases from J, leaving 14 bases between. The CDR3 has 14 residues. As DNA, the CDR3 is TGTGCCAGCAGCACTTTAGAAGCATTAAACACCATATATTTT. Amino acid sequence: CASSTLEALNTIYF. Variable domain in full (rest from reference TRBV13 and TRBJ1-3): AAGVIQSPRHLIKEKRETATLKCYPIPRHDTVYWYQQGPGQDPQFLISFYEKMQSDKGSIPDRFSAQQFSDYHSELNMSSLELGDSALYFCASSTLEALNTIYFGEGSWLTVV.

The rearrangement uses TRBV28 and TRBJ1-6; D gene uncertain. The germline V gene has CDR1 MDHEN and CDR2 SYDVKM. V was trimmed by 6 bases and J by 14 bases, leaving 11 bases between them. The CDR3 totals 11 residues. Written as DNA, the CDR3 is TGTGCCAGCAGGGCCCGCGGAACCCTCCACTTT. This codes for CASRARGTLHF.

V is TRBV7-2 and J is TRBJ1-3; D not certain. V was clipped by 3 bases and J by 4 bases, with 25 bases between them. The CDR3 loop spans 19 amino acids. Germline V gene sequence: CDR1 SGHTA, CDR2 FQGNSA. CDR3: CASSFSVSTSPLAGNTIYF. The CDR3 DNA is TGTGCCAGCAGCTTTTCGGTCTCAACCTCACCCCTTGCCGGAAACACCATATATTTT.

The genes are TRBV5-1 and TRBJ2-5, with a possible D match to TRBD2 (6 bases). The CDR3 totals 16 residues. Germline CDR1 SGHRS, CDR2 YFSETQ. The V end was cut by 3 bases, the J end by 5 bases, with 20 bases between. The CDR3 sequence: CASSSPRDSKKETQYF. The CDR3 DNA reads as TGCGCCAGCAGCTCACCCCGGGACTCGAAGAAGGAGACCCAGTACTTC.

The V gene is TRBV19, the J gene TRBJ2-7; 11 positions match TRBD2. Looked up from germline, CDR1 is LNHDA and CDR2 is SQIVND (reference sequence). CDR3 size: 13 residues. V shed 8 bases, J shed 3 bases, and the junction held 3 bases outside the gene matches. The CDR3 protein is CASGGTSGYEQYF. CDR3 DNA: TGTGCCAGTGGAGGGACTAGCGGCTACGAGCAGTACTTC.

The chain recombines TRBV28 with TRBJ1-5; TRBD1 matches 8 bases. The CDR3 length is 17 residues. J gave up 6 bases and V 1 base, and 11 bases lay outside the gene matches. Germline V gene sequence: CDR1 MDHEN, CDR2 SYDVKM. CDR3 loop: CASSLLGADRVAQPQHF. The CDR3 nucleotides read TGTGCCAGCAGTTTATTGGGGGCGGACAGGGTGGCTCAGCCCCAGCATTTT.

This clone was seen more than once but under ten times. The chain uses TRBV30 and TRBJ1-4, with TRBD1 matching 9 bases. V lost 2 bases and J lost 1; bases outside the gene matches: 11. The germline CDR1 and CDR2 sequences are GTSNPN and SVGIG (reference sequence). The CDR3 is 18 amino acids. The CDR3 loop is CAWSTGQGKRRTNEKLFF. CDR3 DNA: TGTGCCTGGAGTACGGGACAGGGTAAAAGAAGAACTAATGAAAAACTGTTTTTT.

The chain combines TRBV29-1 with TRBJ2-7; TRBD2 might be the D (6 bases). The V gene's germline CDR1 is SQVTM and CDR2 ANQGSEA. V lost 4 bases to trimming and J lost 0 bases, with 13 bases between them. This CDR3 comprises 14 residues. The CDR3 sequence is CSVGGTLSSYEQYF. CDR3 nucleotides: TGCAGCGTTGGGGGGACTCTTAGCTCCTACGAGCAGTACTTC.

CDR3 nucleotide sequence: TGTGCCAGCAGTCTACAGGGGCGGGAGACCCAGTACTTC. Its translation is CASSLQGRETQYF. V usage is TRBV2 and J usage is TRBJ2-5; 7 bases align to TRBD1. CDR3 length: 13 residues. Looked up from germline, CDR1 is SNHLY and CDR2 is FYNNEI. Trimming took 5 bases from V and 5 from J; bases not matched to a gene: 5.

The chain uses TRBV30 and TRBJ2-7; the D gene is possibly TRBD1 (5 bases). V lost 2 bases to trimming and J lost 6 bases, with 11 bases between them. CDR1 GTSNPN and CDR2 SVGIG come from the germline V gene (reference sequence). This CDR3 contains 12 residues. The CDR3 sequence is CAWSRGASEQYF. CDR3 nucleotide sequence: TGTGCCTGGAGTAGGGGTGCTTCCGAGCAGTACTTC. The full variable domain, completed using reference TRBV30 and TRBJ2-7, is SQTIHQWPATLVQPVGSPLSLECTVEGTSNPNLYWYRQAAGRGLQLLFYSVGIGQISSEVPQNLSASRPQDRQFILSSKKLLLSDSGFYLCAWSRGASEQYFGPGTRLTVT.

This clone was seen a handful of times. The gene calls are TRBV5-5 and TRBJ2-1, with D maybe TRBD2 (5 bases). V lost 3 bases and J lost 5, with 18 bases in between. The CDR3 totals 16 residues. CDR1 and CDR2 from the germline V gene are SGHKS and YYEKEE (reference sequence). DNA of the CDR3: TGTGCCAGCAGCTCCCCCCTCGCGGGCGAAGACAATGAGCAGTTCTTC. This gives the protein CASSSPLAGEDNEQFF. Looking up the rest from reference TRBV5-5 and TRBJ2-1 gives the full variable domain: DAGVTQSPTHLIKTRGQQVTLRCSPISGHKSVSWYQQVLGQGPQFIFQYYEKEERGRGNFPDRFSARQFPNYSSELNVNALLLGDSALYLCASSSPLAGEDNEQFFGPGTRLTVL.

The CDR3 region is CASSPRQGADEQYF. The CDR3 DNA sequence: TGTGCCAGCAGCCCCCGACAGGGGGCGGACGAGCAGTACTTC. The chain is built from TRBV7-9 and TRBJ2-7, with TRBD1 matching 10 bases. Germline CDR1 is SEHNR and CDR2 is FQNEAQ (reference sequence). The CDR3 totals 14 residues. The junction had 6 bases not matched to a gene; V was cut back by 5 bases and J by 5 bases. The full variable domain, in which reference TRBV7-9 and TRBJ2-7 provide the parts outside the CDR3, is DTGVSQNPRHKITKRGQNVTFRCDPISEHNRLYWYRQTLGQGPEFLTYFQNEAQLEKSRLLSDRFSAERPKGSFSTLEIQRTEQGDSAMYLCASSPRQGADEQYFGPGTRLTVT.

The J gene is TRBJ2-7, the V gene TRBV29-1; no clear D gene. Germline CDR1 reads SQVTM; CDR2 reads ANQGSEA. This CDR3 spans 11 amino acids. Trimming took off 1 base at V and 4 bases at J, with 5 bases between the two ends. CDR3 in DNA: TGCAGCGTTGAAGGCGTTTACGAGCAGTACTTC. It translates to CSVEGVYEQYF.

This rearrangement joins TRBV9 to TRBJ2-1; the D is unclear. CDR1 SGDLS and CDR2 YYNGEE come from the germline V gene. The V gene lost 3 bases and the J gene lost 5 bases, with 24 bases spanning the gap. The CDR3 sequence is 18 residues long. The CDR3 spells CASSAESQWLAYDNEQFF. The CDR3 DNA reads TGTGCCAGCAGCGCGGAATCGCAGTGGTTAGCCTACGACAATGAGCAGTTCTTC.

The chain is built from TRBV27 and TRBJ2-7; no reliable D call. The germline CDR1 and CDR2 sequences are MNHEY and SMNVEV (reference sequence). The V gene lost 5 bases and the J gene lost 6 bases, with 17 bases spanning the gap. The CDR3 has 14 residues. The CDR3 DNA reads TGTGCCAGCAGTCACCGCCAGGTACCGAGCGAGCAGTACTTC. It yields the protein CASSHRQVPSEQYF.

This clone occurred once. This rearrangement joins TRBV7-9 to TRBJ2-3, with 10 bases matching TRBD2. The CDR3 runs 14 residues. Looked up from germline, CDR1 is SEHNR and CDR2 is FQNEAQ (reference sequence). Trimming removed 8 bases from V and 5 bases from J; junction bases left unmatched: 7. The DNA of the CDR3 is TGTGCCAGCGCAGTAGCGGGAGGTGTAGATACGCAGTATTTT. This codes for CASAVAGGVDTQYF.

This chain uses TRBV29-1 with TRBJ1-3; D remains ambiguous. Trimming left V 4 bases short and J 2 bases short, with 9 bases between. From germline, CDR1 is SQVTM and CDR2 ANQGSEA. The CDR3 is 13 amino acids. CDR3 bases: TGCAGCGTTGCCTCCGGTGCTGGAAACACCATATATTTT. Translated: CSVASGAGNTIYF.

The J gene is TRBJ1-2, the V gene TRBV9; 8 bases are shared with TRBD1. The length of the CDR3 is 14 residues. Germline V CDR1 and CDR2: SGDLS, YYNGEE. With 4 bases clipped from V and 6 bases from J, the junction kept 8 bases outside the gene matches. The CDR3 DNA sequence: TGTGCCAGCAGCCCGAGACAGGGGCCGGATGGCTACACCTTC. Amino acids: CASSPRQGPDGYTF.

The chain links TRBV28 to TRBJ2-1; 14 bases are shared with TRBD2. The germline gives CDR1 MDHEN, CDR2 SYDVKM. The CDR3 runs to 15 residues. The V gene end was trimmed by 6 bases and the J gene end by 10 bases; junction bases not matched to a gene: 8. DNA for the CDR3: TGTGCCAGCAGGCAGGGACTAGCGGGAGTTAGAGAGCAGTTCTTC. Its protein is CASRQGLAGVREQFF.